The next 13 T cell receptor beta chains were all read from a single sample in a study of blood T cell repertoires in COVID-19. The repertoire was sequenced with immunoSEQ multiplex PCR; TCRdb's copy has only in-frame clones and lacks some. Of fewer than 300,000 clones in the sample, over 65% were seen once. Sequencing was performed on peripheral blood. These TCRs come from an older woman with active or convalescent COVID-19.

This chain uses TRBV19 with TRBJ1-6; D ambiguous. The CDR3 consists of 16 residues. V dropped 0 bases and J dropped 3 bases, with 9 bases sitting between them. Germline V gives CDR1 LNHDA, CDR2 SQIVND (reference sequence). The CDR3: CASSIDGGGYNSPLHF. The DNA of the CDR3 is TGTGCCAGTAGTATAGATGGAGGAGGCTATAATTCACCCCTCCACTTT.

The chain links TRBV28 to TRBJ2-3; a possible D gene is TRBD2 (7 bases). The V gene's germline CDR1 is MDHEN and CDR2 SYDVKM. The CDR3 loop spans 16 amino acids. Trimming removed 3 bases from V and 2 bases from J, with 15 bases in between. The DNA of the CDR3 is TGTGCCAGCAGTTTGGGAGGGGGTTCCTACACAGATACGCAGTATTTT. It translates to CASSLGGGSYTDTQYF. The variable domain in full, completed from reference TRBV28 and TRBJ2-3, reads DVKVTQSSRYLVKRTGEKVFLECVQDMDHENMFWYRQDPGLGLRLIYFSYDVKMKEKGDIPEGYSVSREKKERFSLILESASTNQTSMYLCASSLGGGSYTDTQYFGPGTRLTVL.

A few counts support this clone. The genes are TRBV7-6 and TRBJ1-1; no firm D call. Germline lookup yields CDR1 SGHVS and CDR2 FNYEAQ. V lost 1 base, J lost 4 bases, and 7 bases lay in between. This CDR3 region has 13 residues. The CDR3 loop reads CASSLDHTTEAFF. The DNA of the CDR3 is TGTGCCAGCAGCTTAGACCACACCACTGAAGCTTTCTTT.

The chain joins TRBV18 to TRBJ1-2; D remains unclear. V shed 3 bases and J shed 5 bases, with 25 bases lying between them. The CDR3 is made up of 18 amino acids. From germline, CDR1 is KGHSH and CDR2 LQKENI. As DNA, the CDR3 is TGTGCCAGCTCACCTGTCCGGCAGGCCCTTGGGTCGGCTTATGGCTACACCTTC. It translates to CASSPVRQALGSAYGYTF.

V usage is TRBV6-6 and J usage is TRBJ1-2; D remains unclear. Germline V gene sequence: CDR1 MNHNY, CDR2 SVGAGI (reference sequence). V gave up 0 bases and J gave up 3 bases, with 5 bases separating them. The CDR3 has 13 amino acids. Written as DNA, the CDR3 is TGTGCCAGCAGTTACTCAGGAGACTATGGCTACACCTTC. Amino acids: CASSYSGDYGYTF.

This sequence joins TRBV2 and TRBJ2-2; 7 bases match TRBD1. J was trimmed by 6 bases and V by 6 bases; bases with no gene match: 10. Germline loops: CDR1 SNHLY, CDR2 FYNNEI. The CDR3 sequence is 15 residues long. The CDR3 nucleotides read TGTGCCAGCAGAATGACAGGGCTCCTATCCGGGGAGCTGTTTTTT. Its translation is CASRMTGLLSGELFF.

The gene calls are TRBV6-5 and TRBJ1-2; D gene ambiguous. CDR1 and CDR2 from the germline V gene are MNHEY and SVGAGI. The V end lost 10 bases, the J end lost 3 bases, and 15 bases lay between the germline ends. This CDR3 has 13 residues. The CDR3 loop reads CATTKDQDYGYTF. CDR3 bases: TGTGCCACCACCAAAGACCAGGACTATGGCTACACCTTC.

The chain employs TRBV11-2 and TRBJ2-1; D is possibly TRBD2 (6 bases). This CDR3 has 14 residues. Germline V CDR1 and CDR2: SGHAT, FQNNGV. V gave up 5 bases and J gave up 10 bases, with 18 bases separating them. CDR3 sequence reads: CASSPGVAFGEQFF. The CDR3 DNA follows: TGTGCCAGCAGCCCGGGGGTGGCCTTTGGAGAGCAGTTCTTC.

The rearrangement joins TRBV5-8 to TRBJ1-1; 8 nucleotides align to TRBD1. Germline values: CDR1 SGHTS, CDR2 YDEGEE. This CDR3 has 18 amino acids. The V segment lost 2 bases and the J segment 0 bases; nucleotides outside the gene matches: 12. This CDR3 reads CASSLTGQGWMMNTEAFF. CDR3 nucleotides: TGTGCCAGCAGCTTAACAGGACAGGGTTGGATGATGAACACTGAAGCTTTCTTT.

This clone has more than one count but fewer than ten. The V gene is TRBV28, the J gene TRBJ1-1; D is unclear. Deletions cut 5 bases from V and 4 bases from J, with 17 bases between. CDR1 MDHEN and CDR2 SYDVKM come from the germline V gene. There are 15 residues in the CDR3. The CDR3 here is CASSVPEVRGTEAFF. CDR3 DNA sequence: TGTGCCAGCAGTGTCCCCGAGGTCCGAGGCACTGAAGCTTTCTTT.

The J gene is TRBJ2-7, the V gene TRBV13; 10 bases line up with TRBD2. The CDR3 has 16 residues. Germline values: CDR1 PRHDT, CDR2 FYEKMQ (reference sequence). The trim removed 4 bases at V and 1 base at J, leaving 7 bases unmatched. CDR3 DNA: TGTGCCAGCAGCTCCGCTGGGACTAGCGTTTCCTACGAGCAGTACTTC. Residues: CASSSAGTSVSYEQYF.

The chain is built from TRBV6-5 and TRBJ2-1, with TRBD1 matching 8 bases. The length of the CDR3 is 15 residues. J gave up 4 bases and V 5 bases, and 7 bases lay outside the gene matches. Germline-derived CDR1 and CDR2 are MNHEY and SVGAGI. CDR3 nucleotide sequence: TGTGCCAGCAGTCCCGGGGACAGGAGATACAATGAGCAGTTCTTC. Encoded protein: CASSPGDRRYNEQFF.

V and J are TRBV6-2 or TRBV6-3 and TRBJ2-7; D perhaps matches TRBD1 (6 bases). The germline V gene has CDR1 MNHEY and CDR2 SVGEGT. There are 13 residues in the CDR3. V lost 6 bases and J lost 3, with 12 bases in between. CDR3 sequence reads: CASSRNRDYEQYF. The CDR3 bases are TGTGCCAGCAGCCGGAACAGGGACTACGAGCAGTACTTC.